This TCR beta chain originates from a study of cytomegalovirus exposure and HLA in healthy donors. Germline V gene sequence: CDR1 SGHDT, CDR2 YYEEEE. The CDR3 is made up of 14 amino acids. Trimming left V 0 bases short and J 9 bases short, with 10 bases between. Study results and limitations: Near-uniform donor sequencing depth was presumed by presence/absence analyses.

As to this clone: Its antigen is unknown.

This PCR relied on a set of 60 Vbeta primers and 13 Jbeta primers. The repertoire was sequenced with immunoSEQ multiplex PCR; TCRdb's copy has only in-frame clones and lacks some. The profile shows about 160,000 clones, 70% to 85% of them singletons. This chain uses TRBV5-6 with TRBJ1-6; weak D call: TRBD1 (6 bases). The source material was PBMCs. The sequence derives from a man in his forties in good health and CMV-seronegative. In DNA form, the CDR3 reads TGTGCCAGCAGCTTGGGTGGGGGCAGTTCACCCCTCCACTTT. Its translation: CASSLGGGSSPLHF.